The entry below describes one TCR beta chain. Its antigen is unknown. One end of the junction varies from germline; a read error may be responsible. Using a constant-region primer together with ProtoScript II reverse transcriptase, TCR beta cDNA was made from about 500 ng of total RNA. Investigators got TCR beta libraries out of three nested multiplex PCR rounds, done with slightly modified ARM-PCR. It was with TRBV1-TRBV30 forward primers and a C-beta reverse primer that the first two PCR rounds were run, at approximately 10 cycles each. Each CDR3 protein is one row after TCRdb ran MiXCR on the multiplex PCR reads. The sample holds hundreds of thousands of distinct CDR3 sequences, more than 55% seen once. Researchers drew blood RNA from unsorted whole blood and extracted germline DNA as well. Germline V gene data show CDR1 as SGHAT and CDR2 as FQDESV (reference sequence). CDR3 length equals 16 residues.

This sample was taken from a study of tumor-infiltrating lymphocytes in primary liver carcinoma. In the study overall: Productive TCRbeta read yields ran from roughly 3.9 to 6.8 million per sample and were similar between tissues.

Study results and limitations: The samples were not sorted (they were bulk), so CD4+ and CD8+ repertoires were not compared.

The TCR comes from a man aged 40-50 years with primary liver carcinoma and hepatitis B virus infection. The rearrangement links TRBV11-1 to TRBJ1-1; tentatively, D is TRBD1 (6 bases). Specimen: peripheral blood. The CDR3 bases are TGTGCCAGCAGCCCCACTCTGACAGGTGTGAACACTGAAACTTTCTTT. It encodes CASSPTLTGVNTETFF.